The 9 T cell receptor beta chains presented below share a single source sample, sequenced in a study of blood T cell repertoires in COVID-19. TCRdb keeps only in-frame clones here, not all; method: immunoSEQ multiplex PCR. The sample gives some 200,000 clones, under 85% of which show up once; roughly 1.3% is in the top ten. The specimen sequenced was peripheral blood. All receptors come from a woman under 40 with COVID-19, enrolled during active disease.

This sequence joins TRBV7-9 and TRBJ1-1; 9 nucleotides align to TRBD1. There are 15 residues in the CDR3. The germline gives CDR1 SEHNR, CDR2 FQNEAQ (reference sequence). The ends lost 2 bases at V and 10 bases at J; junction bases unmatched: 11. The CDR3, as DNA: TGTGCCAGCAGCTTAACAGGGGGCTCGAACGTTGTAGCTTTCTTT. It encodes CASSLTGGSNVVAFF.

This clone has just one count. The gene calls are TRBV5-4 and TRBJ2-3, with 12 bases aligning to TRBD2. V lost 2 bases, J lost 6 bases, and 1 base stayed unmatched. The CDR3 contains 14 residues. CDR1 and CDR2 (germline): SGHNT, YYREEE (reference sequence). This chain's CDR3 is CASSFLAGGDTQYF. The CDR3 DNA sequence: TGTGCCAGCAGCTTCCTAGCGGGGGGGGATACGCAGTATTTT.

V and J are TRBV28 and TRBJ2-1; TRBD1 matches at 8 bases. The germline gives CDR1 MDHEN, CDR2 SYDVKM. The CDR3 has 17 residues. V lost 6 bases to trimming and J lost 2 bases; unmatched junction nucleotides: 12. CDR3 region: CASSRTTGQGTYNEQFF. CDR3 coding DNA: TGTGCCAGCAGCCGTACGACTGGACAGGGTACCTACAATGAGCAGTTCTTC. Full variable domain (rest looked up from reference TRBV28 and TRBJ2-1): DVKVTQSSRYLVKRTGEKVFLECVQDMDHENMFWYRQDPGLGLRLIYFSYDVKMKEKGDIPEGYSVSREKKERFSLILESASTNQTSMYLCASSRTTGQGTYNEQFFGPGTRLTVL.

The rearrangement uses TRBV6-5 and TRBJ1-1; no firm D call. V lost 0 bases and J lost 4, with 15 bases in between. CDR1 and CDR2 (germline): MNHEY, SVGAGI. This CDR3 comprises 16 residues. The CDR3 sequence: CASSYSGRPRGTEAFF. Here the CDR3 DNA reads TGTGCCAGCAGTTACTCAGGGAGGCCCCGGGGCACTGAAGCTTTCTTT.

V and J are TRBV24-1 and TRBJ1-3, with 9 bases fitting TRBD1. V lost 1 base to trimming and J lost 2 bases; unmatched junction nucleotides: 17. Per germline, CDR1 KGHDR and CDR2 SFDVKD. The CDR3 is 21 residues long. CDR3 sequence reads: CATSDLDGQGTARGAGNTIYF. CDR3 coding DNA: TGTGCCACCAGTGATTTAGACGGACAGGGGACGGCTAGGGGCGCTGGAAACACCATATATTTT.

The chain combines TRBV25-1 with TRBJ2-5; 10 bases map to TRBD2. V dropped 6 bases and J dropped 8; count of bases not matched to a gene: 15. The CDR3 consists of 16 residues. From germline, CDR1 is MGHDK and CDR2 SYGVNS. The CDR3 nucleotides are TGTGCCAGCAGCGCGGACCGGCTAGCGGGGGAGGAAACCCAGTACTTC. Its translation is CASSADRLAGEETQYF. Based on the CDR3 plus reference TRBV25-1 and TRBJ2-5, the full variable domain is EADIYQTPRYLVIGTGKKITLECSQTMGHDKMYWYQQDPGMELHLIHYSYGVNSTEKGDLSSESTVSRIRTEHFPLTLESARPSHTSQYLCASSADRLAGEETQYFGPGTRLLVL.

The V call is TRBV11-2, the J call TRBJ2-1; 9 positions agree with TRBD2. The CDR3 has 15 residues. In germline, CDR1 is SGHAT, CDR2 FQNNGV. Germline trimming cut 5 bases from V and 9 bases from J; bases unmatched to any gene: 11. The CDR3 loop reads CASSPRGAGGSEQFF. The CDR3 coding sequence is TGTGCCAGCAGCCCGCGGGGAGCGGGGGGAAGTGAGCAGTTCTTC.

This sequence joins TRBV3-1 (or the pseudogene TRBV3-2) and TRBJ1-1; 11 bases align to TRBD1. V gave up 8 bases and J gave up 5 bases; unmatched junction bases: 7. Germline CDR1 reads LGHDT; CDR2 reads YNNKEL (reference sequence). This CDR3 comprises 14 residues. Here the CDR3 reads CASLPGQGGTEAFF. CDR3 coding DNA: TGTGCCAGCCTCCCGGGACAGGGGGGGACTGAAGCTTTCTTT.

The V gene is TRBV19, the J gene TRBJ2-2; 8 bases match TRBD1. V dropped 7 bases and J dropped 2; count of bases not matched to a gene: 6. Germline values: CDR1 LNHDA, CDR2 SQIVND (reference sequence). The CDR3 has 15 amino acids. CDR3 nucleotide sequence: TGTGCCAGTAAAACGGGGACAGGTAACACCGGGGAGCTGTTTTTT. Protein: CASKTGTGNTGELFF.